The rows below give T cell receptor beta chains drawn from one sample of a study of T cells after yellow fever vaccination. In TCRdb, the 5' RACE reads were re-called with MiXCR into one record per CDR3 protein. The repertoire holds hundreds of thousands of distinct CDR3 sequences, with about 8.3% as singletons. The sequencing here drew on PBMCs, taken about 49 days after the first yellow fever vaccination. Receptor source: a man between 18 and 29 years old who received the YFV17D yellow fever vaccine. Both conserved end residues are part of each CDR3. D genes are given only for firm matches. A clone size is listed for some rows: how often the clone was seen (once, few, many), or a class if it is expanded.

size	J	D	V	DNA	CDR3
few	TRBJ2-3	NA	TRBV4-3	TGCGCCAGCAGCCAAGATGGTCCCCCGGGCCCGATCGATACGCAGTATTTT	CASSQDGPPGPIDTQYF
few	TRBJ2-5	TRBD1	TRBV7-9	TGTGCCAGCAGCTTAACACAGGGGGCGGAGACCCAGTACTTC	CASSLTQGAETQYF
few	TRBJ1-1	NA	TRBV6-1	TGTGCCAGCTTTAGGAGGACCGCCAAGAACACTGAAGCTTTCTTT	CASFRRTAKNTEAFF
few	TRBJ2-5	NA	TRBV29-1	TGCAGCGTTGAAGGACCCGAGGGCCTTCGGCGGGGAAGTCAAGAGACCCAGTACTTC	CSVEGPEGLRRGSQETQYF
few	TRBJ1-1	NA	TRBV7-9	TGTGCCAGCAGCCCTGCAACCTCCCGGGGTACTGAAGCTTTCTTT	CASSPATSRGTEAFF
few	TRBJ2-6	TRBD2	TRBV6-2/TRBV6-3	TGTGCCAGCATTAACCCGGGACTACCAAAGGCTGGGGCCAACGTCCTGACTTTC	CASINPGLPKAGANVLTF
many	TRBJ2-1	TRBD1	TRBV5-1	TGTGCCAGCAGCCCGGGACAGGGAACCTACAATGAGCAGTTCTTC	CASSPGQGTYNEQFF
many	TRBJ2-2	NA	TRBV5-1	TGCGCCAGCTCCCAGTCGAACACCGGGGAGCTGTTTTTT	CASSQSNTGELFF
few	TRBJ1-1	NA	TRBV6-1	TGTGCCAGCAGAGTGGTCCCGGCTGAAGCTTTCTTT	CASRVVPAEAFF
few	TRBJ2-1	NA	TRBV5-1	TGCGCCAGCAGCTTGGCCCTGACGGGGGCATACAATGAGCAGTTCTTC	CASSLALTGAYNEQFF
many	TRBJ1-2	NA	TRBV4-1	TGCGCCAGCAGCCACGTTCGGGGGTCGAACTATGGCTACACCTTC	CASSHVRGSNYGYTF
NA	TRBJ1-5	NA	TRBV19	TGTGCCAGTAGTATCTTTCAGGGCGGGCAGCCCCAGCATTTT	CASSIFQGGQPQHF
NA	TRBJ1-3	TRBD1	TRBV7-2	TGTGCCAGCAGCACAAGGACAGGGTCTGGAAACACCATATATTTT	CASSTRTGSGNTIYF
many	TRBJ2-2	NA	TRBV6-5	TGTGCCAGCATTACTCGGGCGTACACCGGGGAGCTGTTTTTT	CASITRAYTGELFF
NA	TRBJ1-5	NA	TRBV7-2	TGTGCCAGCAGGGAGAGTGGGGGGGCCCAGCCCCAGCATTTT	CASRESGGAQPQHF
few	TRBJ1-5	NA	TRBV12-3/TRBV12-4	TGTGCCAGCAGTTCATTGGTCGATCAGCCCCAGCATTTT	CASSSLVDQPQHF